What follows are 9 T cell receptor beta chains derived from one specimen sequenced in a study of blood T cell repertoires in COVID-19. This table comes from immunoSEQ multiplex PCR, and its TCRdb copy is limited to in-frame clones, with some not included. The table shows about 120,000 clones, with roughly 82% occurring only once. What was sequenced was peripheral blood. The receptors originated from a woman aged 60-75 years with acute or convalescent COVID-19.

The chain has TRBV4-3 and TRBJ1-1, with 9 bases lining up with TRBD1. V lost 0 bases, J lost 5 bases, and 10 bases stayed unmatched. The CDR3 covers 17 residues. Germline V CDR1 and CDR2: LGHNA, YSLEER. CDR3 region: CASSQDSWGQGKTEAFF. DNA of the CDR3: TGCGCCAGCAGCCAAGATAGTTGGGGACAGGGAAAAACTGAAGCTTTCTTT.

The V and J genes are TRBV5-4 and TRBJ2-3; D might be TRBD2 (5 bases). Germline values: CDR1 SGHNT, CDR2 YYREEE (reference sequence). V was cut by 2 bases and J by 3 bases, with 10 bases left in between. The CDR3 covers 14 residues. The CDR3 protein is CASSLPGVTDTQYF. DNA for the CDR3: TGTGCCAGCAGCTTACCCGGGGTGACAGATACGCAGTATTTT.

The chain has TRBV4-3 and TRBJ2-7; D remains unclear. Germline V gives CDR1 LGHNA, CDR2 YSLEER. Trimming removed 4 bases at V and 2 bases at J, with 12 bases between. The CDR3 runs to 14 residues. The CDR3 region is CASSPYGGAYEQYF. In DNA, the CDR3 is TGCGCCAGCAGCCCATATGGCGGCGCCTACGAGCAGTACTTC.

The chain links TRBV18 to TRBJ2-7; D is unresolved. CDR1 is KGHSH, CDR2 LQKENI, per germline. The CDR3 length is 14 residues. The germline V and J ends were trimmed by 4 bases and 0 bases, with 10 bases remaining between them. The CDR3 region is CASSRTRSSYEQYF. The CDR3 region has the DNA TGTGCCAGCTCACGCACCCGGAGCTCCTACGAGCAGTACTTC.

The chain carries TRBV2 and TRBJ1-1, with a tentative D call TRBD1 (5 bases). The CDR3 is made up of 15 amino acids. Germline V gene sequence: CDR1 SNHLY, CDR2 FYNNEI. With 6 bases removed from V and 7 bases from J, the gap between germline ends came to 21 bases. The CDR3 loop reads CASSEILGLHIEAFF. CDR3 DNA: TGTGCCAGCAGCGAGATACTGGGACTCCACATTGAAGCTTTCTTT. The full variable domain, its missing parts supplied by reference TRBV2 and TRBJ1-1, is EPEVTQTPSHQVTQMGQEVILRCVPISNHLYFYWYRQILGQKVEFLVSFYNNEISEKSEIFDDQFSVERPDGSNFTLKIRSTKLEDSAMYFCASSEILGLHIEAFFGQGTRLTVV.

The chain uses TRBV12-3 or TRBV12-4 and TRBJ1-2; 9 bases align to TRBD1. J gave up 6 bases and V 10 bases, and 6 bases lay outside the gene matches. The CDR3 is 12 residues long. This CDR3 reads CATRGQGHGYTF. The CDR3 region has the DNA TGTGCCACCAGGGGACAGGGTCATGGCTACACCTTC.

This chain links TRBV19 with TRBJ2-5, with 8 bases identical to TRBD2. With V trimmed by 6 bases and J by 5 bases, 11 bases remained unmatched. The CDR3 covers 15 residues. Germline values: CDR1 LNHDA, CDR2 SQIVND (reference sequence). The CDR3 reads CASSPAGASGETQYF. The CDR3 DNA sequence: TGTGCCAGTAGCCCAGCGGGGGCTAGTGGCGAGACCCAGTACTTC. Full variable domain (missing parts from reference TRBV19 and TRBJ2-5): DGGITQSPKYLFRKEGQNVTLSCEQNLNHDAMYWYRQDPGQGLRLIYYSQIVNDFQKGDIAEGYSVSREKKESFPLTVTSAQKNPTAFYLCASSPAGASGETQYFGPGTRLLVL.

The rearrangement links TRBV4-3 to TRBJ1-4, with D perhaps TRBD1 (5 bases). Per germline, CDR1 LGHNA and CDR2 YSLEER. The CDR3 is 14 amino acids. V was pared by 3 bases and J by 8 bases, with 13 bases between. The CDR3 region has the DNA TGCGCCAGCAGCCAGGCGGGGGACGGCGAAAAACTGTTTTTT. Translating it yields CASSQAGDGEKLFF.

This chain connects TRBV9 to TRBJ1-2; 7 nucleotides align to TRBD1. CDR1 SGDLS and CDR2 YYNGEE come from the germline V gene. The CDR3 loop spans 12 amino acids. V lost 8 bases and J lost 2; bases outside the gene matches: 3. The CDR3 is CARKDRNYGYTF. DNA of the CDR3: TGTGCCAGAAAGGACAGGAACTATGGCTACACCTTC. Combining the CDR3 with reference TRBV9 and TRBJ1-2 gives the whole variable domain DSGVTQTPKHLITATGQRVTLRCSPRSGDLSVYWYQQSLDQGLQFLIQYYNGEERAKGNILERFSAQQFPDLHSELNLSSLELGDSALYFCARKDRNYGYTFGSGTRLTVV.